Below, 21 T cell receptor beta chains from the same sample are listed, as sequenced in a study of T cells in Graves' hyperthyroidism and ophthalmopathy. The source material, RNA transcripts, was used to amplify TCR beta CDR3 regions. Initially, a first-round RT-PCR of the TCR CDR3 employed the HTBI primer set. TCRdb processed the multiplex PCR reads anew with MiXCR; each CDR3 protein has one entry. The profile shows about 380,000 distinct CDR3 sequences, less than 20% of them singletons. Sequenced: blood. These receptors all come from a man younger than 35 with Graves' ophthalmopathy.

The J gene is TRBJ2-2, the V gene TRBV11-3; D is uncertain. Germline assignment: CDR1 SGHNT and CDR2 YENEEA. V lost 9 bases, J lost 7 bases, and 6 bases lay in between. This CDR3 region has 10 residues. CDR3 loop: CASPGGELFF. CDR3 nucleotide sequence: TGTGCCAGTCCCGGCGGGGAGCTGTTTTTT.

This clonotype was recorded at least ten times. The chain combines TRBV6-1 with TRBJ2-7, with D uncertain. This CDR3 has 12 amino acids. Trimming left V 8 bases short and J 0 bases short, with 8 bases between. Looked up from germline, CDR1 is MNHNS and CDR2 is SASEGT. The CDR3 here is CASGRSSYEQYF. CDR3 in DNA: TGTGCCAGCGGCCGGTCCTCCTACGAGCAGTACTTC.

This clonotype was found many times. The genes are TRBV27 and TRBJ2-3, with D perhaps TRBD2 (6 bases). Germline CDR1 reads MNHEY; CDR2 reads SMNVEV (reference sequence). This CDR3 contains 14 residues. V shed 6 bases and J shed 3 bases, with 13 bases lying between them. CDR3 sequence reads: CASSYRDFTDTQYF. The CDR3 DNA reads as TGTGCCAGCAGCTACCGGGACTTTACAGATACGCAGTATTTT.

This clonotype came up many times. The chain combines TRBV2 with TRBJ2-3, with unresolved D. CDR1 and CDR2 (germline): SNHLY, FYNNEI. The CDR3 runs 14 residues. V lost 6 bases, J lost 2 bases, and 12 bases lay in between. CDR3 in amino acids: CASSVIPPTDTQYF. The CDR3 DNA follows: TGTGCCAGCAGCGTGATTCCGCCCACAGATACGCAGTATTTT.

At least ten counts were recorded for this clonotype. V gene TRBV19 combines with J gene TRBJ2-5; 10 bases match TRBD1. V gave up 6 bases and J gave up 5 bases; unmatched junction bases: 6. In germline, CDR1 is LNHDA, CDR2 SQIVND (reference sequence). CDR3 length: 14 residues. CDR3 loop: CASSQTGGSETQYF. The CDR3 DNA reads TGTGCCAGTAGCCAGACAGGGGGCTCCGAGACCCAGTACTTC.

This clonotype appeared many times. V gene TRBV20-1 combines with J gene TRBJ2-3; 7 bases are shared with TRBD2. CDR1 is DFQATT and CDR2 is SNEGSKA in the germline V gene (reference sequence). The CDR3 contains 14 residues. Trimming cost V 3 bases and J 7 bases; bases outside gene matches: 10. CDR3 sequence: CSARFDGGGYTQYF. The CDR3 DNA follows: TGCAGTGCTAGGTTTGACGGCGGGGGATATACGCAGTATTTT.

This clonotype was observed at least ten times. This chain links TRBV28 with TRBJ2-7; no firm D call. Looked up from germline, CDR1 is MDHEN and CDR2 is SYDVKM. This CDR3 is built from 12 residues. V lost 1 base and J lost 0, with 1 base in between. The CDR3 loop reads CASSLYSYEQYF. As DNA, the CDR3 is TGTGCCAGCAGTTTATACTCCTACGAGCAGTACTTC.

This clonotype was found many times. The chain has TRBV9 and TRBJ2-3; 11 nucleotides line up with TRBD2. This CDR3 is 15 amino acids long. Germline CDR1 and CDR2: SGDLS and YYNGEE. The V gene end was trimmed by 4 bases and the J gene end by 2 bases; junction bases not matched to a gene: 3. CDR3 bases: TGTGCCAGCAGCCCTAGCGGGGGGATCACAGATACGCAGTATTTT. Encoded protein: CASSPSGGITDTQYF.

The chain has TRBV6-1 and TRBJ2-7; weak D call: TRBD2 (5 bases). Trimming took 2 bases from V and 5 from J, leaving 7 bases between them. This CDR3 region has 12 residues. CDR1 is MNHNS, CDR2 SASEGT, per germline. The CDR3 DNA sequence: TGTGCCAGCAGTGAAACGGGGAACGAGCAGTACTTC. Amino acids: CASSETGNEQYF.

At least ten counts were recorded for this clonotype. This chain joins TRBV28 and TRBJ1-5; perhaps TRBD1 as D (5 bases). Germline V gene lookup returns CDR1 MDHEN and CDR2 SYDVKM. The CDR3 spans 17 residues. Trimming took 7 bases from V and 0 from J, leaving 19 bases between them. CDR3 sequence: CASKLGTSPYSNQPQHF. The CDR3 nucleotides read TGTGCCAGCAAGCTGGGGACGAGCCCCTATAGCAATCAGCCCCAGCATTTT.

CDR3: CASSFGGPNEKLFF. CDR3 coding DNA: TGCGCCAGCAGCTTCGGCGGCCCAAATGAAAAACTGTTTTTT. The V gene is TRBV5-1, the J gene TRBJ1-4; D gene unclear. This CDR3 is 14 amino acids long. Per the germline V gene, CDR1 is SGHRS and CDR2 is YFSETQ. The V end lost 2 bases, the J end lost 5 bases, and 10 bases lay between the germline ends.

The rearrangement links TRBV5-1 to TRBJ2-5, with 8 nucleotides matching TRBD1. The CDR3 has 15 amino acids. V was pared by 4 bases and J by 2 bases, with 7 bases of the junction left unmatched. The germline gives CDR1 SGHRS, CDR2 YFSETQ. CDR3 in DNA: TGCGCCAGCAGCCACTATCGGACAGGGCAAGAGACCCAGTACTTC. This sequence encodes CASSHYRTGQETQYF.

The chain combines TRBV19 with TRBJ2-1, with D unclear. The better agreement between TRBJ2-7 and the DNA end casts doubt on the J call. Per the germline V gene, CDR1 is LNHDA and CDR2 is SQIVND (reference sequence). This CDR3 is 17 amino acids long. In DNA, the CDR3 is TGTGCCAGTAGTACCCGAGACACCTACAGCTCCTACAATGAGCAGTACTTC. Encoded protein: CASSTRDTYSSYNEQYF.

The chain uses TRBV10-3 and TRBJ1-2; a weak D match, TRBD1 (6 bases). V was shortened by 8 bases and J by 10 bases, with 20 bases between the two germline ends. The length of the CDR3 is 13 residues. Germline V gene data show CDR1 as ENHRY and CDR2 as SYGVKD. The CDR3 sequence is CAIRKGGTSDYTF. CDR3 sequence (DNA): TGTGCCATCCGAAAGGGGGGGACGAGTGACTACACCTTC.

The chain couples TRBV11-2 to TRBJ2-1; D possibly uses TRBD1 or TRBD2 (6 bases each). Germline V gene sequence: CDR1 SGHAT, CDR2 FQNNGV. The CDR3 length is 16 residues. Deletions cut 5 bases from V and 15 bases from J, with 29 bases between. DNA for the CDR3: TGTGCCAGCAGCCCCCGGGGCTGGGGGGCAACAAATAAACGGTTCTTC. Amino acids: CASSPRGWGATNKRFF.

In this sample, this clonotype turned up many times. The CDR3 DNA reads as TGCAGTGCTAGTCAGGCAGGGCGGTACGAGCAGTACTTC. This translates into CSASQAGRYEQYF. V usage is TRBV20-1 and J usage is TRBJ2-7; weak D call: TRBD1 (5 bases). Germline V gene lookup returns CDR1 DFQATT and CDR2 SNEGSKA (reference sequence). CDR3 length: 13 residues. Trimming took 3 bases from V and 4 from J, leaving 13 bases between them.

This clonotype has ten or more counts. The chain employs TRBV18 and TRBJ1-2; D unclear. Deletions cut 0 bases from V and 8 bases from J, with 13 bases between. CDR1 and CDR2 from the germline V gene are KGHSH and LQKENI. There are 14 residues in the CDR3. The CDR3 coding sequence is TGTGCCAGCTCACCACCGTCCTTACCGTGGGGCTACACCTTC. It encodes CASSPPSLPWGYTF.

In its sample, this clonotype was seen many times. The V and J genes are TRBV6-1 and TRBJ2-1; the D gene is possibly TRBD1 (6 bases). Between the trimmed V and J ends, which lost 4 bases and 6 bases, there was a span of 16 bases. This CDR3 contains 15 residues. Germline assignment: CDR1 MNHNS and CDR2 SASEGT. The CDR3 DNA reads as TGTGCCAGCAGTGCATGGGGGCAGGGATCCAATGAGCAGTTCTTC. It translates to CASSAWGQGSNEQFF.

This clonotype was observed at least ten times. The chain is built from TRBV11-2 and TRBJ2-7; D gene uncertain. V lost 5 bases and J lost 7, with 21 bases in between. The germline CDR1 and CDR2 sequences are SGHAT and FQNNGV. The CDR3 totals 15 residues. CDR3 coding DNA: TGTGCCAGCAGCCACTATAGCCCCGCAGTCAGGGAGCAGTACTTC. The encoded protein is CASSHYSPAVREQYF. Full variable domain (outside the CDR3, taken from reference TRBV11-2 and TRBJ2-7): EAGVAQSPRYKIIEKRQSVAFWCNPISGHATLYWYQQILGQGPKLLIQFQNNGVVDDSQLPKDRFSAERLKGVDSTLKIQPAKLEDSAVYLCASSHYSPAVREQYFGPGTRLTVT.

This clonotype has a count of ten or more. The chain's CDR3 is CASSPSSGGTNEQFF. As DNA, the CDR3 is TGTGCCAGCAGTCCCTCCAGCGGGGGGACCAATGAGCAGTTCTTC. The chain carries TRBV6-1 and TRBJ2-1; TRBD2 agrees at 9 bases. CDR1 is MNHNS and CDR2 is SASEGT in the germline V gene. J was trimmed by 6 bases and V by 5 bases; bases with no gene match: 8. The CDR3 runs to 15 residues.

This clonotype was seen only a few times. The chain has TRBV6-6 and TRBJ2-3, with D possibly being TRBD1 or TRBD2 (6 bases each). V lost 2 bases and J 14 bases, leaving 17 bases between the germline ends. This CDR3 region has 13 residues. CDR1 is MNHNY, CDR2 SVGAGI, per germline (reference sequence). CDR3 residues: CASSYRVDGGGYF. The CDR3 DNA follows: TGTGCCAGCAGTTACAGGGTCGACGGAGGGGGGTATTTT.